The following is a TCR beta chain sequence with its context. TCRdb's table, derived via immunoSEQ multiplex PCR, lists solely in-frame clones and lacks some. The data show roughly 550,000 clones, 70% to 80% seen once. Germline CDR1 reads SGDLS; CDR2 reads YYNGEE. V lost 0 bases and J lost 6; bases outside the gene matches: 7. CDR3 length: 16 amino acids. The sample comes from a study of shared T cell receptors in the human thymus. The same sample was also used in a study of human thymus T cells. Per that study: The donor group consisted of healthy Finnish infants who were having corrective surgery for congenital heart defects. Biased V and J segment usage appeared in thymus and peripheral blood. In unrelated individuals, thymic repertoires overlapped highly, according to related research.

The V and J genes are TRBV9 and TRBJ2-1; 9 bases align to TRBD2. Sample: thymocytes. The source is a boy in the first two years of life with a congenital heart defect. The CDR3 spells CASSVGGLAGSNEQFF. The CDR3 DNA reads TGTGCCAGCAGCGTAGGGGGACTAGCAGGTTCCAATGAGCAGTTCTTC.